The rows below give T cell receptor beta chains drawn from one sample of a study of T-cell memory formation after mild COVID-19. TCRdb redid the calling of the 5' RACE reads with MiXCR, one entry per CDR3 protein. Of about 180,000 distinct CDR3 sequences listed, around a sixth are singletons. Sequencing used PBMCs or a T cell subset sorted from them (not recorded which). The receptors come from a man younger than 35 who had mild COVID-19 (a few samples of this study predate the infection). Cell type and time point are not known. The CDR3 runs from the conserved cysteine through the conserved F or W. The D gene is left open where the match is weak. Expanded clones get a size class; other rows say once, few or many, or leave the size out.

clone_size	v_call	d_call	j_call	cdr3_nt	cdr3_aa
.	TRBV20-1	.	TRBJ1-1	TGCAGTGCTAGAGTTCGCTGGGGGGGTTACACTGAAGCTTTCTTT	CSARVRWGGYTEAFF
.	TRBV10-2	TRBD2	TRBJ2-1	TGCGCCAGCAGCCCTAGCGGGGGGTGGTTCTTC	CASSPSGGWFF
.	TRBV7-2	.	TRBJ1-2	TGTGCCAGCAGCTTAGCCGGGACAACTTATGGCTACACCTTC	CASSLAGTTYGYTF
few	TRBV7-9	.	TRBJ1-4	TGTGCCAGCAGCGCACTCGGGAGGAGAACTAATGAAAAACTGTTTTTT	CASSALGRRTNEKLFF
.	TRBV24-1	.	TRBJ2-1	TGTGCCACCCAACCTGCGGGGTCCTACAATGAGCAGTTCTTC	CATQPAGSYNEQFF
.	TRBV18	.	TRBJ2-5	TGTGCCAGCTCACCACCTACTTTACAAGAGACCCAGTACTTC	CASSPPTLQETQYF
many	TRBV7-2	.	TRBJ2-3	TGTGCCAGCAGCTTAATGTCCGATACGCAGTATTTT	CASSLMSDTQYF
few	TRBV5-1	.	TRBJ2-5	TGCGCCAGCAGCTTGGTATGGGAGACCCAGTACTTC	CASSLVWETQYF
few	TRBV7-2	.	TRBJ1-5	TGTGCCAGCAGCTTAGTAACCGCATTCAATCAGCCCCAGCATTTT	CASSLVTAFNQPQHF
.	TRBV12-3/TRBV12-4	.	TRBJ1-5	TGTGCCAGCAGTGGGGTTAGCGGGGCCGGTCAGCCCCAGCATTTT	CASSGVSGAGQPQHF
.	TRBV7-2	.	TRBJ1-2	TGTGCCAGCAGTCCCGCGGGGAACTATGGCTACACCTTC	CASSPAGNYGYTF
many	TRBV18	.	TRBJ2-5	TGTGCCAGCTCATACGACCAAGAGACCCAGTACTTC	CASSYDQETQYF
.	TRBV27	TRBD1	TRBJ1-5	TGTGCCAGCAGTTTCCGCGACAGGGCCCATCAGCCCCAGCATTTT	CASSFRDRAHQPQHF
few	TRBV5-1	.	TRBJ2-2	TGCGCCAGCAGCTTGTTCAGTGCGACCGGGGAGCTGTTTTTT	CASSLFSATGELFF